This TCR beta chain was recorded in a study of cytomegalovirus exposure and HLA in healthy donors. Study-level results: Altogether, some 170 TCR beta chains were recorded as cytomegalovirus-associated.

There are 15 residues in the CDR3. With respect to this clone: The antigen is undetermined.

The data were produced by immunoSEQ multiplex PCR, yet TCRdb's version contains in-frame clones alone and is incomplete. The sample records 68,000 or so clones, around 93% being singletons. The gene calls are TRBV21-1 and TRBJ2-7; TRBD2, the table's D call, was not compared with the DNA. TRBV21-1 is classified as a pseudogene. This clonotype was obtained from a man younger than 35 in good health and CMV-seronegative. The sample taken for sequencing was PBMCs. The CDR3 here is CASSKDSRIYYEQYF. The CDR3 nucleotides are TGTGCCAGCAGCAAAGATAGCAGAATCTATTACGAGCAGTACTTC.